The source of this T cell receptor (beta chain) is a study of blood T cell repertoires in COVID-19. Study-wide context: Samples came from the United States, Italy and Spain, spanning acute and convalescent COVID-19.

In the authors' workflow: For nucleated cells, counts were estimated from reference gene primer amplification. Assay used: immunoSEQ multiplex PCR; TCRdb lists only in-frame clones, some missing. The V and J calls and clone size were taken over from that table, and D and trimming were inferred from the DNA. Altogether some 170,000 clones are present, 87% being singletons, with the ten largest covering approximately 13%. CDR1 is MNHEY, CDR2 SVGEGT, per germline. CDR3 length equals 12 residues. Trimming removed 2 bases at V and 8 bases at J, with 7 bases between. The sample taken for sequencing was peripheral blood. The V and J genes are TRBV6-2 or TRBV6-3 and TRBJ2-1; D unclear. The source of this sequence is a woman aged 70-85 years with COVID-19, enrolled during active disease. CDR3 DNA: TGTGCCAGCAGTTACGGTAGCTATGAGCAGTTCTTC. Amino acid sequence: CASSYGSYEQFF.